This T cell receptor (beta chain) originates from a study of graft-versus-host responses after intestinal transplantation. The overall study: Following induction with anti-thymocyte globulin, all recipients were given tacrolimus and steroids for two to three years.

Using immunoSEQ multiplex PCR, the repertoire was profiled, and TCRdb retains in-frame clones only, with some absent. Of about 120,000 clones listed, approximately 95% are singletons. As regards this clone: Its cognate antigen is unknown.

The sequence derives from a human donor who received an intestinal transplant. Source: unstimulated CD4+ T cells sorted from spleen or lymph node cells, taken before intestinal transplant.

CDR3 sequence: CASSLEGLRGPGELFF. The CDR3 bases are TGTGCCAGCAGCTTAGAGGGACTCAGAGGTCCCGGGGAGCTGTTTTTT. The chain combines TRBV11-3 with TRBJ2-2; D is perhaps TRBD2 (6 bases). The germline V and J ends were trimmed by 0 bases and 6 bases, with 14 bases remaining between them. This CDR3 is 16 amino acids long. Germline V gene data show CDR1 as SGHNT and CDR2 as YENEEA. The full variable domain, with the rest looked up from reference TRBV11-3 and TRBJ2-2, is EAGVVQSPRYKIIEKKQPVAFWCNPISGHNTLYWYLQNLGQGPELLIRYENEEAVDDSQLPKDRFSAERLKGVDSTLKIQPAELGDSAVYLCASSLEGLRGPGELFFGEGSRLTVL.